Listed here are 5 T cell receptor beta chains from one sample, sequenced in a study of OX40 agonist ivuxolimab in advanced cancers. The assay was immunoSEQ multiplex PCR, and TCRdb's table has in-frame clones only and misses some. The data show 70,000 to 95,000 clones, with roughly 91% seen just once and approximately 0.7% held by the top ten. Sample: CD4+ or CD8+ T cells sorted from blood, taken in a trial of the OX40 agonist ivuxolimab. Receptors were obtained from an adult with an advanced solid tumor such as melanoma, head and neck, liver or kidney cancer.

This clone has just one count. V usage is TRBV27 and J usage is TRBJ2-7; a possible D gene is TRBD1 (6 bases). CDR3 size: 15 residues. Germline lookup yields CDR1 MNHEY and CDR2 SMNVEV (reference sequence). Trimming took 5 bases from V and 4 from J, leaving 18 bases between them. CDR3 region: CASSPIRDMVYEQYF. DNA for the CDR3: TGTGCCAGCAGTCCAATCCGGGACATGGTATACGAGCAGTACTTC.

The V and J genes are TRBV11-3 and TRBJ1-5; D might be TRBD1 (5 bases). Germline CDR1 is SGHNT and CDR2 is YENEEA. CDR3 size: 13 residues. The V gene lost 5 bases and the J gene lost 7 bases, with 12 bases spanning the gap. CDR3 coding DNA: TGTGCCAGCAGCACCGGGACTAACCAGCCCCAGCATTTT. This encodes CASSTGTNQPQHF.

The genes are TRBV19 and TRBJ2-2, with 8 bases aligning to TRBD1. Germline loops: CDR1 LNHDA, CDR2 SQIVND (reference sequence). The trim removed 6 bases at V and 5 bases at J, leaving 8 bases unmatched. The CDR3 runs 15 residues. The DNA of the CDR3 is TGTGCCAGTAGCATGACAGGGGTCCCAACCGGGGAGCTGTTTTTT. Amino acids: CASSMTGVPTGELFF.

About this clone: The sample contains more than one DNA sequence encoding this CDR3. The J gene is TRBJ2-5, the V gene TRBV30; D uncertain. The ends were cut back, 0 bases at V and 5 bases at J, with 4 bases in the middle. This CDR3 spans 11 amino acids. CDR1 and CDR2 from the germline V gene are GTSNPN and SVGIG (reference sequence). CDR3 amino acids: CAWSVLETQYF. In DNA form, the CDR3 reads TGTGCCTGGAGTGTTTTGGAGACCCAGTACTTC.

The chain carries TRBV30 and TRBJ1-2; D unresolved. Germline V gives CDR1 GTSNPN, CDR2 SVGIG (reference sequence). The CDR3 covers 10 residues. Trimming pared 7 bases from V and 6 bases from J, leaving 9 bases between. CDR3 amino acids: CASGYNGYTF. CDR3 nucleotide sequence: TGTGCCTCAGGATACAATGGCTACACCTTC. Looking up the rest from reference TRBV30 and TRBJ1-2 gives the full variable domain: SQTIHQWPATLVQPVGSPLSLECTVEGTSNPNLYWYRQAAGRGLQLLFYSVGIGQISSEVPQNLSASRPQDRQFILSSKKLLLSDSGFYLCASGYNGYTFGSGTRLTVV.